This is a list of T cell receptor beta chains from one sample in a study of blood T cell repertoires in COVID-19. The method was immunoSEQ multiplex PCR; TCRdb's version includes in-frame clones alone and lacks a portion of them. The repertoire holds 150,000 to 250,000 clones, with around four fifths as singletons. Sequencing used peripheral blood. The source is a human donor with acute or convalescent COVID-19. The donor label of this sample is uncertain. The CDR3 runs from the conserved cysteine through the conserved F or W. A D gene is named only where the DNA matches it firmly. Size values are once, few and many counts, or a class for expanded clones, and some rows have none.

cdr3_length,d_call,v_call,clone_size,j_call,cdr3_nt,cdr3_aa
16,NA,TRBV9,NA,TRBJ2-7,TGTGCCAGCAGCGTAGGCGATAGCGGAAGCTCCTACGAGCAGTACTTC,CASSVGDSGSSYEQYF
16,NA,TRBV9,NA,TRBJ2-5,TGTGCCAGCAGCGTCGAGTCGGGGAGTGGGCAAGAGACCCAGTACTTC,CASSVESGSGQETQYF
14,TRBD1,TRBV10-1,NA,TRBJ2-7,TGCGCCAGCAGTGATGGGGGGACAGGGGACGAGCAGTACTTC,CASSDGGTGDEQYF
15,NA,TRBV6-5,once,TRBJ1-5,TGTGCCAGCAGTTCCTCAGGGGTAGGCAATCAGCCCCAGCATTTT,CASSSSGVGNQPQHF
16,NA,TRBV5-1,NA,TRBJ2-6,TGCGCCAGCAGTTTGGACGGGAGCTCTGGGGCCAACGTCCTGACTTTC,CASSLDGSSGANVLTF
13,NA,TRBV19,few,TRBJ2-7,TGTGCCAGTAGTACCCACCATGAGGGTGAGCAGTACTTC,CASSTHHEGEQYF
13,NA,TRBV4-3,NA,TRBJ2-3,TGCGCCAGCAGCCAAGCAGGTACAGATACGCAGTATTTT,CASSQAGTDTQYF
15,TRBD1,TRBV24-1,NA,TRBJ2-1,TGTGCCACCAGTGACCCGGGACAGGCGAACAATGAGCAGTTCTTC,CATSDPGQANNEQFF
13,NA,TRBV7-3,NA,TRBJ1-2,TGTGCCAGCAGCGCAGACAGAGACTATGGCTACACCTTC,CASSADRDYGYTF
15,TRBD1,TRBV5-1,NA,TRBJ1-1,TGCGCCAGCAGCGGACAGGGGAGTTTGAACACTGAAGCTTTCTTT,CASSGQGSLNTEAFF
13,TRBD1,TRBV5-6,once,TRBJ1-2,TGTGCCAGCAGGAAGACAGGGGTTTATGGCTACACCTTC,CASRKTGVYGYTF
18,NA,TRBV6-6,NA,TRBJ1-5,TGTGCCAGCAGTCACCCTTCGGGGTTGACAGGCGCTAATCAGCCCCAGCATTTT,CASSHPSGLTGANQPQHF
15,NA,TRBV7-8,NA,TRBJ2-1,TGTGCCAGCAGCGAACAGGGGGGGTTCTACAATGAGCAGTTCTTC,CASSEQGGFYNEQFF
11,TRBD1,TRBV7-9,NA,TRBJ1-2,TGTGCCAGCAGGTACAGGGGGCAAGGCTTCTTC,CASRYRGQGFF
15,NA,TRBV7-9,NA,TRBJ2-6,TGTGCCAGCAGCTTAAGCAAGACTGGGGCCAACGTCCTGACTTTC,CASSLSKTGANVLTF
15,TRBD2,TRBV9,NA,TRBJ2-5,TGTGCCAGCAGCGTAGGCGTAGCGGGAGTGGAGACCCAGTACTTC,CASSVGVAGVETQYF
12,NA,TRBV12-3/TRBV12-4,NA,TRBJ1-1,TGTGCCAGCAGTTTGGGGGGGATCGGAGCTTTCTTT,CASSLGGIGAFF